This T cell receptor beta chain was captured in a study of T cell repertoires in aging, cancer and after chemotherapy. Study-level information: The full dataset contained around 8.2 million TCR reads.

Per the germline V gene, CDR1 is SNHLY and CDR2 is FYNNEI. There are 18 residues in the CDR3. With 4 bases clipped from V and 4 bases from J, the junction kept 11 bases outside the gene matches. On this clonotype itself: Its matching antigen is unknown.

Peripheral blood genomic DNA, not sorted cells or RNA, was the template. Study conclusions and caveats: Immunological memory after chemotherapy cannot be judged from the repertoire data. Healthy donors lost TCR diversity with age mainly through richness, cancer patients through richness and evenness. In each cancer cohort, median generation probability increased across chemotherapy, suggesting thymic output rebounded.

TRB rearrangements spanning V, D and J were amplified using mixed TRB-A/B primers. TCRdb processed the multiplex PCR reads anew with MiXCR; each CDR3 protein has one entry. This sample has several thousand distinct CDR3 sequences, with 27% found just once. Sample: blood. This TCR was sampled from a human donor with a blood cancer. The gene calls are TRBV2 and TRBJ2-1, with 12 bases that match TRBD2. The CDR3 region has the DNA TGTGCCAGCAGTGTAAATAGAGGACTAGCGGGAACTTACAATGAGCAGTTCTTC. This sequence encodes CASSVNRGLAGTYNEQFF.